These T cell receptor beta chains were read from a single sample in a study of human T cells and chemical hapten exposure. TCRdb reprocessed the RACE reads via MiXCR and lists one record per CDR3 protein. The sample has 75,000 to 100,000 distinct CDR3 sequences; about 8.6% are singletons. The sample comprised whole blood. All receptors come from a female donor in good health. Some clones in this sample may be carry-over from other donors' samples. The CDR3 runs from the conserved cysteine through the conserved F or W. Fields, in order: J gene, V gene, clone size, CDR3 length, D gene, CDR3 DNA, CDR3 protein. D genes are given only for firm matches. A clone size is listed for some rows: how often the clone was seen (once, few, many), or a class if it is expanded.

>TRBJ2-1|TRBV7-9|few|12|-
TGTGCCAGCGGAGGGGCTTCTTATGAGCAGTTCTTC
CASGGASYEQFF
>TRBJ2-1|TRBV11-2|few|14|-
TGTGCCAGCAGCTTCGAGGGGACCCGGGGTGAGCAGTTCTTC
CASSFEGTRGEQFF
>TRBJ1-3|TRBV20-1|many|13|-
TGCAGTGCTAGGACAGGCACTGGAAACACCATATATTTT
CSARTGTGNTIYF
>TRBJ1-4|TRBV14|many|12|-
TGTGCCAGCAGCCAGCTCAATGAAAAACTGTTTTTT
CASSQLNEKLFF
>TRBJ1-5|TRBV3-1|many|16|TRBD1
TGTGCCAGCAGCCAAGGACAGGGAGACGGCAATCAGCCCCAGCATTTT
CASSQGQGDGNQPQHF
>TRBJ2-2|TRBV20-1|few|14|TRBD2
TGCAGTGCCATCGTGAGCGGGAGCATCGGGGAGCTGTTTTTT
CSAIVSGSIGELFF
>TRBJ2-7|TRBV3-1|many|14|TRBD2
TGTGCCAGCAGTCTGCTAGCGGGCGACGGGGAGCAGTACTTC
CASSLLAGDGEQYF
>TRBJ1-5|TRBV19|few|16|-
TGTGCCAGTAGTAACCCCCGCGGGGGCGGGCATCAGCCCCAGCATTTT
CASSNPRGGGHQPQHF
>TRBJ2-7|TRBV2|-|14|-
TGTGCCAGCTTCCCCCGAGCTGGGTCCTACGAGCAGTACTTC
CASFPRAGSYEQYF
>TRBJ1-2|TRBV29-1|few|12|TRBD1
TGCAGCGTACGGGACAGGAACTATGGCTACACCTTC
CSVRDRNYGYTF
>TRBJ2-5|TRBV27|few|14|TRBD1
TGTGCCAGCAGTTTAACAGGGGCTCAAGAGACCCAGTACTTC
CASSLTGAQETQYF
>TRBJ2-7|TRBV2|few|13|TRBD1
TGTGCCAGCAGTGAAGGACAGGGGGACGAGCAGTACTTC
CASSEGQGDEQYF
>TRBJ2-1|TRBV24-1|many|15|-
TGTGCCACCAGTGATCCTCAAATTCCGACCAATGAGCAGTTCTTC
CATSDPQIPTNEQFF
>TRBJ1-4|TRBV27|few|14|-
TGTGCCAGCAGTTTTATGGCCGTTGGCGAAAAACTGTTTTTT
CASSFMAVGEKLFF
>TRBJ2-3|TRBV28|few|17|TRBD2
TGTGCCAGCAGTCGCCTGTTATCTAGCGGACCCACAGATACGCAGTATTTT
CASSRLLSSGPTDTQYF
>TRBJ2-5|TRBV15|many|13|-
TGTGCCACCAGCAGAGGTCCTGAAGAGACCCAGTACTTC
CATSRGPEETQYF
>TRBJ2-5|TRBV28|many|16|-
TGTGCCAGCAGTACCCCAAGTGGGGGTGGAGCGGAGACCCAGTACTTC
CASSTPSGGGAETQYF
>TRBJ2-3|TRBV2|-|15|TRBD1
TGTGCCAGCTCGCGTCGGGACAGGGTTACAGATACGCAGTATTTT
CASSRRDRVTDTQYF
>TRBJ2-7|TRBV6-1|many|13|-
TGTGCCAGCAAACGGCACGAGGTTGGGGAGCAGTACTTC
CASKRHEVGEQYF
>TRBJ1-1|TRBV5-1|few|12|-
TGCGCCAGCAGCTTCGGGGGCGAAGAAGCTTTCTTT
CASSFGGEEAFF
>TRBJ2-1|TRBV6-2/TRBV6-3|few|16|TRBD2
TGTGCCAGCAGTACCCCCGGACTAGCGGGGGGGGATGAGCAGTTCTTC
CASSTPGLAGGDEQFF
>TRBJ2-5|TRBV4-1|few|17|TRBD1
TGCGCCAGCAGCCACAGGGGGACAGGCGAGGGGAGGGAGACCCAGTACTTC
CASSHRGTGEGRETQYF
>TRBJ2-5|TRBV20-1|few|14|-
TGCAGTGCTAGCGGGCCGAGGGATGGAGAGACCCAGTACTTC
CSASGPRDGETQYF
>TRBJ1-5|TRBV10-2|many|15|-
TGCGCCAGCAGGGCCGGCGGGGAAAGCAATCAGCCCCAGCATTTT
CASRAGGESNQPQHF
>TRBJ2-2|TRBV29-1|-|15|-
TGCAGCGTTGAAGATCAGCGGGCCAACACCGGGGAGCTGTTTTTT
CSVEDQRANTGELFF
>TRBJ2-2|TRBV4-1|-|14|TRBD1
TGCGCCAGCAGCCACACAGGGGGCTTCGGGGAGCTGTTTTTT
CASSHTGGFGELFF
>TRBJ2-3|TRBV7-9|few|14|-
TGTGCCAGCAGCGATACTAGGACAGCAGATACGCAGTATTTT
CASSDTRTADTQYF
>TRBJ2-1|TRBV29-1|few|14|TRBD2
TGCAGCGTTGCTAAACTAGCGGGGTACAATGAGCAGTTCTTC
CSVAKLAGYNEQFF
>TRBJ1-2|TRBV28|few|15|-
TGTGCCAGCAGTCTTTTAGACAAGACTAACTATGGCTACACCTTC
CASSLLDKTNYGYTF
>TRBJ2-3|TRBV7-9|many|14|-
TGTGCCAGCAGCCTCGGCACTAGCACAGATACGCAGTATTTT
CASSLGTSTDTQYF
>TRBJ1-1|TRBV7-6|few|14|-
TGTGCCAGCAGCAAAATTCTCGGGGCCACTGAAGCTTTCTTT
CASSKILGATEAFF
>TRBJ1-1|TRBV2|few|15|-
TGTGCCAGCAGTGAAGCCAGTACATATAACACTGAAGCTTTCTTT
CASSEASTYNTEAFF
>TRBJ2-2|TRBV2|many|16|-
TGTGCCAGCAGCACCCGGCAGAACGCGAACACCGGGGAGCTGTTTTTT
CASSTRQNANTGELFF
>TRBJ1-6|TRBV28|-|15|TRBD1
TGTGCCAGCAGTTTATGGGACAGGCTCGCTTCACCCCTCCACTTT
CASSLWDRLASPLHF
>TRBJ2-7|TRBV18|-|14|TRBD2
TGTGCCAGCTCACCCCCTAGCGGGAGCCACGAGCAGTACTTC
CASSPPSGSHEQYF
>TRBJ1-4|TRBV20-1|-|14|TRBD1
TGCAGTGCTAGAGATCAGGGGGCCGGTGAAAAACTGTTTTTT
CSARDQGAGEKLFF
>TRBJ1-4|TRBV6-5|-|12|-
TGTGCCAGCAGTTACCCCCCCGAAAAACTGTTTTTT
CASSYPPEKLFF
>TRBJ2-7|TRBV6-5|many|14|-
TGTGCCAGCAGCCGTACAGGGCCCTCCTACGAGCAGTACTTC
CASSRTGPSYEQYF
>TRBJ1-1|TRBV10-3|-|13|TRBD1
TGTGCCAGATCTCAGGGGGTGGGGACTGAAGCTTTCTTT
CARSQGVGTEAFF
>TRBJ1-2|TRBV12-3/TRBV12-4|many|15|TRBD1
TGTGCCAGCAGTTTGGGACAGGGAATGGGCTATGGCTACACCTTC
CASSLGQGMGYGYTF
>TRBJ1-1|TRBV5-6|-|13|-
TGTGCCAGCACCCCCCGCCAAGGACAGGAAGCTTTCTTT
CASTPRQGQEAFF
>TRBJ2-5|TRBV28|many|11|-
TGTGCCACCGATCAGAAAGAGACCCAGTACTTC
CATDQKETQYF
>TRBJ2-5|TRBV7-2|-|13|-
TGTGCCAGCAGCAAGACTTCACCGGAGACCCAGTACTTC
CASSKTSPETQYF
>TRBJ2-7|TRBV2|few|15|-
TGTGCCAGCAGTGAAGGCGGGACTGTCGCCTACGAGCAGTACTTC
CASSEGGTVAYEQYF
>TRBJ1-5|TRBV3-1|-|15|-
TGTGCCAGCAGCCAAGACCTAGGAGGGGAAGAGCCCCAGCATTTT
CASSQDLGGEEPQHF
>TRBJ2-6|TRBV12-3/TRBV12-4|-|15|-
TGTGCCAGCTCCGCGGACAGCTCTGGGGCCAACGTCCTGACTTTC
CASSADSSGANVLTF
>TRBJ2-7|TRBV7-2|once|15|-
TGTGCCAGCAGCTTAGACTACCGTAGCTCCTACGAGCAGTACTTC
CASSLDYRSSYEQYF
>TRBJ2-3|TRBV6-6|many|15|TRBD1
TGTGCCAGCAGTTACTCCGGACAGGGTACAGATACGCAGTATTTT
CASSYSGQGTDTQYF
>TRBJ2-6|TRBV7-2|many|14|-
TGTGCCAGCAGCTTGGGCTCTGGGGCCAACGTCCTGACTTTC
CASSLGSGANVLTF
>TRBJ2-6|TRBV28|many|16|-
TGTGCCAGCAGTTTCGGCGAAGTTTCTGGGGCCAACGTCCTGACTTTC
CASSFGEVSGANVLTF